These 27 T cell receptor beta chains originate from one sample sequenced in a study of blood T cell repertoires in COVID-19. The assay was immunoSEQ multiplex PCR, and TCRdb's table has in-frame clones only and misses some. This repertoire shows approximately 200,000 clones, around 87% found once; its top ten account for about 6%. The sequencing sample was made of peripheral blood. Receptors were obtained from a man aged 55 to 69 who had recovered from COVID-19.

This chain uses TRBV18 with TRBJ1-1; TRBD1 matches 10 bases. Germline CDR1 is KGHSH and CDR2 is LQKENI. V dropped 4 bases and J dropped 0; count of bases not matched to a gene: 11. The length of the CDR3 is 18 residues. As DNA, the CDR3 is TGTGCCAGCTCACTCGGATCGTGGACAGGGGGAATGAACACTGAAGCTTTCTTT. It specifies CASSLGSWTGGMNTEAFF.

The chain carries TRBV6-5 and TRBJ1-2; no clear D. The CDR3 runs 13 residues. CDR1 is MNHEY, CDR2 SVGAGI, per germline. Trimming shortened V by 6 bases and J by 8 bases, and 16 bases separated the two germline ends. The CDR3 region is CASSESLRLGYTF. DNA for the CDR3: TGTGCCAGCAGCGAGTCCCTTAGATTGGGCTACACCTTC.

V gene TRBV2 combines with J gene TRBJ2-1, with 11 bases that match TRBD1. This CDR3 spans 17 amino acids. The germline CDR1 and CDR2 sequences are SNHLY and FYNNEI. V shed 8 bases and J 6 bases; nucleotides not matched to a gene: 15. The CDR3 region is CASGPFTGTGGVNEQFF. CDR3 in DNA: TGTGCCAGCGGACCATTTACCGGGACAGGGGGTGTCAATGAGCAGTTCTTC. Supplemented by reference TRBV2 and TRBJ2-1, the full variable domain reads EPEVTQTPSHQVTQMGQEVILRCVPISNHLYFYWYRQILGQKVEFLVSFYNNEISEKSEIFDDQFSVERPDGSNFTLKIRSTKLEDSAMYFCASGPFTGTGGVNEQFFGPGTRLTVL.

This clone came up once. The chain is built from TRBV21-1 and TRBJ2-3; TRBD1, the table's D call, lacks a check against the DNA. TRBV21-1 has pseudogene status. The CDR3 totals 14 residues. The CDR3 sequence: CASSTRTPTDTQYF. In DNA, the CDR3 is TGTGCCAGCAGCACCAGGACACCGACAGATACGCAGTATTTT.

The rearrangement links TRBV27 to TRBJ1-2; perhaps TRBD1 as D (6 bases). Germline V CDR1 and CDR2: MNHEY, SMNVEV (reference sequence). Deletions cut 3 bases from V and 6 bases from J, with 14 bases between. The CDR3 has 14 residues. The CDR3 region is CASSFTPGGDGYTF. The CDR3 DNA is TGTGCCAGCAGTTTTACCCCTGGGGGCGATGGCTACACCTTC.

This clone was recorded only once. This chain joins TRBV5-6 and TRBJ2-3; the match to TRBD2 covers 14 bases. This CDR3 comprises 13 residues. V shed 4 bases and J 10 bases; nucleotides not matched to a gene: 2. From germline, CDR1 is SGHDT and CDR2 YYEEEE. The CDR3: CASSQTSGRAQYF. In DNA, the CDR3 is TGTGCCAGCAGCCAGACTAGCGGGAGGGCGCAGTATTTT.

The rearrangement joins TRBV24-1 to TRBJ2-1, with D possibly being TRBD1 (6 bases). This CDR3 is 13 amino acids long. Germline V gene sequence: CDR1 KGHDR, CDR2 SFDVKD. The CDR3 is CATGEGGWPEQFF. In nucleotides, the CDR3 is TGTGCGACCGGGGAAGGGGGATGGCCTGAGCAGTTCTTC.

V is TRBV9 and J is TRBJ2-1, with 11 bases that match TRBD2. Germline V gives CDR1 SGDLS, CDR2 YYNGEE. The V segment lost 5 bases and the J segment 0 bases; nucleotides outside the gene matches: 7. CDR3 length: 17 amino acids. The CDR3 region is CASSPHGLAGSYNEQFF. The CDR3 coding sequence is TGTGCCAGCAGTCCTCATGGACTAGCGGGCTCCTACAATGAGCAGTTCTTC.

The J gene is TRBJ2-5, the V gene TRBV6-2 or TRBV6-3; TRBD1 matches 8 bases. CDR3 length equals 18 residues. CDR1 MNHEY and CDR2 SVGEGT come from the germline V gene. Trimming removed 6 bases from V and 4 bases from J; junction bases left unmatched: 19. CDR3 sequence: CASSPRPGAGGSGETQYF. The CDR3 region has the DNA TGTGCCAGCAGCCCTCGTCCCGGGGCAGGGGGCTCGGGAGAGACCCAGTACTTC.

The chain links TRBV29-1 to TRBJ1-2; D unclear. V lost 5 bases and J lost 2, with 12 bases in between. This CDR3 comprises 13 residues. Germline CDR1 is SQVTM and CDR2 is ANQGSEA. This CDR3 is CSVRETENYGYTF. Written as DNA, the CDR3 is TGCAGCGTTAGAGAGACGGAGAACTATGGCTACACCTTC.

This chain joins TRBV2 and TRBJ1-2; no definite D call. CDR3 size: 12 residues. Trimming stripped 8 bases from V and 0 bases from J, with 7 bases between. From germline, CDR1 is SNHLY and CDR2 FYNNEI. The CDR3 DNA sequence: TGTGCCAGCGTCGGAGCTAACTATGGCTACACCTTC. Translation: CASVGANYGYTF.

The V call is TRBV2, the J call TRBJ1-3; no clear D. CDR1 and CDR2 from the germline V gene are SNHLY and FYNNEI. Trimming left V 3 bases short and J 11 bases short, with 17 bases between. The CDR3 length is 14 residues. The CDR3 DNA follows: TGTGCCAGCAGTGAGGCCAACCTCCTCGTCCCCATATATTTT. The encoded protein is CASSEANLLVPIYF. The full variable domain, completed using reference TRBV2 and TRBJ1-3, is EPEVTQTPSHQVTQMGQEVILRCVPISNHLYFYWYRQILGQKVEFLVSFYNNEISEKSEIFDDQFSVERPDGSNFTLKIRSTKLEDSAMYFCASSEANLLVPIYFGEGSWLTVV.

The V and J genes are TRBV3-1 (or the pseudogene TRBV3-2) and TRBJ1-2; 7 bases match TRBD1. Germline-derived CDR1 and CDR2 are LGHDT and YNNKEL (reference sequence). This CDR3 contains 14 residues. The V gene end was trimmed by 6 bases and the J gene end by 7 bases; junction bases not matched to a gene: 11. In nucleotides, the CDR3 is TGTGCCAGCAGGTCTTGGGGGACAGAGGGTGGCTACACCTTC. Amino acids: CASRSWGTEGGYTF.

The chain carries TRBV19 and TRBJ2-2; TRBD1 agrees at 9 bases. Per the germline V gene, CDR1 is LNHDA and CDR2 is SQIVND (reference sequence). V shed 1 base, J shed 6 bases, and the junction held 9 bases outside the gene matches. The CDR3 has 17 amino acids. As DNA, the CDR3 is TGTGCCAGTAGTATAGGGGGAGGACAGGGGTATGCCGGGGAGCTGTTTTTT. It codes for CASSIGGGQGYAGELFF.

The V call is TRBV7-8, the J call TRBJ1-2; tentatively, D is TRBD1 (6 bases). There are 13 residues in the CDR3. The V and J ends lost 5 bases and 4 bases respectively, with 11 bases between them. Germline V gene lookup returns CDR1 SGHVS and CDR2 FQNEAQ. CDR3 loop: CASSPQGPYGYTF. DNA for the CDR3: TGTGCCAGCAGCCCACAGGGCCCCTATGGCTACACCTTC. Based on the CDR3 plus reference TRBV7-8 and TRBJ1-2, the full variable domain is GAGVSQSPRYKVAKRGQDVALRCDPISGHVSLFWYQQALGQGPEFLTYFQNEAQLDKSGLPSDRFFAERPEGSVSTLKIQRTQQEDSAVYLCASSPQGPYGYTFGSGTRLTVV.

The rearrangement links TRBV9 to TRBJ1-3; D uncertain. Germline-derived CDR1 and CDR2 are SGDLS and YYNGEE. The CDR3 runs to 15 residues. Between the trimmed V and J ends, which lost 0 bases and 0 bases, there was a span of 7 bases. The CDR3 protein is CASSVGRASGNTIYF. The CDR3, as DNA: TGTGCCAGCAGCGTAGGGAGGGCCTCTGGAAACACCATATATTTT. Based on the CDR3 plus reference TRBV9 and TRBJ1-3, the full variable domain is DSGVTQTPKHLITATGQRVTLRCSPRSGDLSVYWYQQSLDQGLQFLIQYYNGEERAKGNILERFSAQQFPDLHSELNLSSLELGDSALYFCASSVGRASGNTIYFGEGSWLTVV.

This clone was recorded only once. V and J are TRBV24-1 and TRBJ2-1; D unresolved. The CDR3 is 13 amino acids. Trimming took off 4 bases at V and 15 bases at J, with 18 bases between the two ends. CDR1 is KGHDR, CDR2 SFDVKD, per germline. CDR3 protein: CATSETPPSRMFF. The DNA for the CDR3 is TGTGCCACCAGTGAAACCCCCCCTAGTAGGATGTTCTTC.

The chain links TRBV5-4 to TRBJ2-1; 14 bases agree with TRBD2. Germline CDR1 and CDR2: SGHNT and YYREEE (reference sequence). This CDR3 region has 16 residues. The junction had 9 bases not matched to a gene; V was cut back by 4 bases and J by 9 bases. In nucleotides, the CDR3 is TGTGCCAGCAGCACTCGACTAGCGGGAGGGCGGGGTGAGCAGTTCTTC. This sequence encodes CASSTRLAGGRGEQFF.

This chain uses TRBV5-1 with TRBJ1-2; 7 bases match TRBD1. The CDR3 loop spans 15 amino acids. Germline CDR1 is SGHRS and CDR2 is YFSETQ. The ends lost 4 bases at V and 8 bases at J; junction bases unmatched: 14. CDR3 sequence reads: CASSGQDVRGGGYTF. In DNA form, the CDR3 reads TGCGCCAGCAGCGGACAGGATGTTCGCGGCGGGGGCTACACCTTC.

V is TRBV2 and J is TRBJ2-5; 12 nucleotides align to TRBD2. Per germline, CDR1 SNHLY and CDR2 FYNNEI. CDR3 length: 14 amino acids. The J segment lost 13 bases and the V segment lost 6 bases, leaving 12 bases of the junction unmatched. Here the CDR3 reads CASSLPGTSGPLYF. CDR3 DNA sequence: TGTGCCAGCAGCCTTCCCGGGACTAGCGGGCCACTGTACTTC.

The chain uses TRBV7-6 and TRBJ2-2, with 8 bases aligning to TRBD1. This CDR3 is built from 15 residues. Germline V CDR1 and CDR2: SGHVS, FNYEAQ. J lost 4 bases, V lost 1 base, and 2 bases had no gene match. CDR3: CASSLGQGITGELFF. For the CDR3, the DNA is TGTGCCAGCAGCTTAGGACAGGGGATCACCGGGGAGCTGTTTTTT. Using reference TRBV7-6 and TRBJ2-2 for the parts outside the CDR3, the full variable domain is GAGVSQSPRYKVTKRGQDVALRCDPISGHVSLYWYRQALGQGPEFLTYFNYEAQQDKSGLPNDRFSAERPEGSISTLTIQRTEQRDSAMYRCASSLGQGITGELFFGEGSRLTVL.

The CDR3 bases are TGTGCCAGCAGCACCCCGCGACAGGGTCCCTCTAACTATGGCTACACCTTC. This encodes CASSTPRQGPSNYGYTF. V gene TRBV9 combines with J gene TRBJ1-2, with 7 bases that match TRBD1. Germline V gives CDR1 SGDLS, CDR2 YYNGEE. The CDR3 runs 17 residues. J was trimmed by 0 bases and V by 4 bases; bases with no gene match: 12.

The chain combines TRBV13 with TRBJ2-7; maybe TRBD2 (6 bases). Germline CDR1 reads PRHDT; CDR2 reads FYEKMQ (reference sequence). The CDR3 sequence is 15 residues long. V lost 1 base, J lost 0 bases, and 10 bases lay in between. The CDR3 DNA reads TGTGCCAGCAGCTTAGTCTCCGGGAGCTCCTACGAGCAGTACTTC. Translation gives CASSLVSGSSYEQYF.

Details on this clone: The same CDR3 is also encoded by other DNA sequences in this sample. CDR3 loop: CASSYFRGSGANVLTF. The CDR3 DNA follows: TGTGCCAGCAGTTACTTCAGGGGGTCTGGGGCCAACGTCCTGACTTTC. The V and J genes are TRBV6-5 and TRBJ2-6; 7 nucleotides match TRBD1. The J segment lost 1 base and the V segment lost 1 base, leaving 1 base of the junction unmatched. The CDR3 runs to 16 residues. CDR1 and CDR2 (germline): MNHEY, SVGAGI.

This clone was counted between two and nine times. This chain's CDR3 is CASSLQWAGEGGYTF. DNA for the CDR3: TGTGCCAGCAGCCTCCAGTGGGCAGGGGAAGGCGGCTACACCTTC. This chain links TRBV14 with TRBJ1-2; a weak D match, TRBD1 (6 bases). V lost 4 bases to trimming and J lost 8 bases, with 20 bases between them. Germline V CDR1 and CDR2: SGHDN, FVKESK. CDR3 size: 15 residues.

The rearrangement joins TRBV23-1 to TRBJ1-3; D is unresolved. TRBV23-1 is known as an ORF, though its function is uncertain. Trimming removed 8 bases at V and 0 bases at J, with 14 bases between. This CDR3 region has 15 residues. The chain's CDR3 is CASSEAGSSGNTIYF. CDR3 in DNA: TGCGCCAGCTCCGAGGCGGGTAGCTCTGGAAACACCATATATTTT.

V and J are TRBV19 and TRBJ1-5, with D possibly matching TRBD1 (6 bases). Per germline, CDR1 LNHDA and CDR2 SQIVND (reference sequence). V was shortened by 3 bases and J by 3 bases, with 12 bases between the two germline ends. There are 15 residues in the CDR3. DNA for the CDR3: TGTGCCAGTAGTATCCGGACAGCGGTCAATCAGCCCCAGCATTTT. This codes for CASSIRTAVNQPQHF.